Below, 3 T cell receptor beta chains from the same sample are listed, as sequenced in a study of beta chain features in type 1 diabetes. Overall study results and limits: Within each of all four CD4+ subsets, Type 1 diabetes patients had TCRB CDR3s that were moderately but significantly shorter.

All of the isolated RNA was reverse transcribed, so expressed TCRB transcripts were sequenced. Sequenced by immunoSEQ multiplex PCR; TCRdb stores in-frame clones only, minus some. The sample yields approximately 360,000 clones, 10% to 15% seen once. These receptors' targets are unknown. Sequencing input: naive CD4+ T cells from blood. Every receptor here comes from a woman aged 18-30 years with type 1 diabetes.

The chain employs TRBV4-1 and TRBJ2-4, with 9 bases matching TRBD1. The CDR3 consists of 14 residues. The germline gives CDR1 MGHRA, CDR2 YSYEKL. Trimming removed 5 bases from V and 5 bases from J; junction bases left unmatched: 4. This CDR3 is CASSTWTGENIQYF. The CDR3 region has the DNA TGCGCCAGCAGCACATGGACAGGGGAAAACATTCAGTACTTC.

This clone was seen a few times. The V call is TRBV10-3, the J call TRBJ2-7, with TRBD2 matching over 7 bases. The CDR3 length is 12 residues. From germline, CDR1 is ENHRY and CDR2 SYGVKD. V dropped 8 bases and J dropped 9; count of bases not matched to a gene: 10. The CDR3 DNA reads TGTGCCATCCGGGGAGGGGTTCCCGGGCAGTACTTC. As protein: CAIRGGVPGQYF.

The chain couples TRBV5-1 to TRBJ2-1, with TRBD2 identical over 13 bases. The V and J ends lost 3 bases and 0 bases, in that order; junction bases with no gene match: 3. This CDR3 is built from 17 residues. Germline lookup yields CDR1 SGHRS and CDR2 YFSETQ. The CDR3 loop is CASSSGLAGRSYNEQFF. The CDR3 coding sequence is TGCGCCAGCAGCTCGGGACTAGCGGGACGCTCCTACAATGAGCAGTTCTTC.